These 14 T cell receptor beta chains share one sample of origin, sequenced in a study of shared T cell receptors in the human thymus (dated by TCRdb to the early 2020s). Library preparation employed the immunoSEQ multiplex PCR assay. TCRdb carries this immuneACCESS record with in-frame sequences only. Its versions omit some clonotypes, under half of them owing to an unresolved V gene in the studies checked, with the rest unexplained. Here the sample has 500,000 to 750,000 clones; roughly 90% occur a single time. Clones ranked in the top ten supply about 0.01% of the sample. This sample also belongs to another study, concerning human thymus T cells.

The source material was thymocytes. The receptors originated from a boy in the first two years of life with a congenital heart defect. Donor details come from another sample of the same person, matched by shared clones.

CDR3 DNA sequence: TGTGCCAGCAGCTTCAATCAGCCCCAGCATTTT. This encodes CASSFNQPQHF. The chain is built from TRBV28 and TRBJ1-5; D unclear. The CDR3 totals 11 residues. The ends were cut back, 6 bases at V and 3 bases at J, with 3 bases in the middle. Germline V gene sequence: CDR1 MDHEN, CDR2 SYDVKM.

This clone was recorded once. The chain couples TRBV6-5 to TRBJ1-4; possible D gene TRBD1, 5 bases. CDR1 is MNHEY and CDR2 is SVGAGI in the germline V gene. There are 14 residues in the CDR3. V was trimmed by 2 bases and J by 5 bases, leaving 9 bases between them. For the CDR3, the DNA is TGTGCCAGCAGTTACCGGGGGAGGAATGAAAAACTGTTTTTT. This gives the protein CASSYRGRNEKLFF.

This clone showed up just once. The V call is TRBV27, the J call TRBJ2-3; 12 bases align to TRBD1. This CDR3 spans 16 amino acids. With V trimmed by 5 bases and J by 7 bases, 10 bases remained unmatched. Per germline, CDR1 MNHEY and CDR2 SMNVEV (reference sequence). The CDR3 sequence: CASSTGTGGARNTQYF. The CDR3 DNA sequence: TGTGCCAGCAGTACCGGGACAGGGGGCGCGCGGAATACGCAGTATTTT.

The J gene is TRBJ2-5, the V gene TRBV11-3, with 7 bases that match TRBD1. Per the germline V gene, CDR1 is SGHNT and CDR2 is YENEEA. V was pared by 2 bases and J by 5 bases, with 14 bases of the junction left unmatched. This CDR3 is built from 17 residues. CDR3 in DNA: TGTGCCAGCAGCTTATTCAGCCGGACAGGACTTGGGGAGACCCAGTACTTC. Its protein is CASSLFSRTGLGETQYF.

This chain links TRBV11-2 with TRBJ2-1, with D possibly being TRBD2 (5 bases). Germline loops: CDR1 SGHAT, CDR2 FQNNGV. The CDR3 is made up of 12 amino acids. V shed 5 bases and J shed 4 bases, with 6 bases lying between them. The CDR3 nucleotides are TGTGCCAGCAGCCTAGCATACAATGAGCAGTTCTTC. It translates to CASSLAYNEQFF.

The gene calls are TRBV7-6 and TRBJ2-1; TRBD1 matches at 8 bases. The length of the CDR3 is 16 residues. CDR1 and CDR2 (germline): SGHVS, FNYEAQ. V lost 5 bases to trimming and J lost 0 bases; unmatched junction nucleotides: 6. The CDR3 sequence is CASSTPGTGSYNEQFF. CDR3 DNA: TGTGCCAGCAGCACACCCGGGACAGGCTCCTACAATGAGCAGTTCTTC. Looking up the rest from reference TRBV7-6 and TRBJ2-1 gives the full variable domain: GAGVSQSPRYKVTKRGQDVALRCDPISGHVSLYWYRQALGQGPEFLTYFNYEAQQDKSGLPNDRFSAERPEGSISTLTIQRTEQRDSAMYRCASSTPGTGSYNEQFFGPGTRLTVL.

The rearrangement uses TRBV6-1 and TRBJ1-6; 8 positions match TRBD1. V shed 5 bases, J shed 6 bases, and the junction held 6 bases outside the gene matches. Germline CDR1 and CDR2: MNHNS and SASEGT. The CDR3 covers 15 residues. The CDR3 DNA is TGTGCCAGCAGTACCAGGACAGGGACTAATTCACCCCTCCACTTT. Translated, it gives CASSTRTGTNSPLHF.

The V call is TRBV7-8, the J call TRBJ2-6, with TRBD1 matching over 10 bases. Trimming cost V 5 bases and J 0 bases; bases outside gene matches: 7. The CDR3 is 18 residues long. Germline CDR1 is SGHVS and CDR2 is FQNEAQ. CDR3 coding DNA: TGTGCCAGCAGCCTTTCGACAGGGGGCTACTCTGGGGCCAACGTCCTGACTTTC. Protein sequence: CASSLSTGGYSGANVLTF.

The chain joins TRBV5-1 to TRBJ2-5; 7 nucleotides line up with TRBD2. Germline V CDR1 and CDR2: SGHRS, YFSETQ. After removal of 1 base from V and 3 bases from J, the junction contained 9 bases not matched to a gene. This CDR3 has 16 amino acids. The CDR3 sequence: CASSLKLAESKETQYF. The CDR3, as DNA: TGCGCCAGCAGCTTGAAGCTAGCGGAATCGAAAGAGACCCAGTACTTC.

The CDR3 sequence is CSAGGVLPGTQYF. CDR3 DNA sequence: TGCAGCGCGGGGGGGGTCCTTCCCGGGACCCAGTACTTC. This rearrangement joins TRBV29-1 to TRBJ2-7; 8 bases are a match to TRBD2. The end of the DNA is better explained by TRBJ2-5, so the J call may be wrong. Germline V gene sequence: CDR1 SQVTM, CDR2 ANQGSEA. The CDR3 length is 13 residues.

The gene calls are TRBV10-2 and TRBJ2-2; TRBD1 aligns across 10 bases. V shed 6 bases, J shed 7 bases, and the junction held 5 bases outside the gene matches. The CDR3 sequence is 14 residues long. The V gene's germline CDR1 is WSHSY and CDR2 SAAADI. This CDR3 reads CASSPGTGDGELFF. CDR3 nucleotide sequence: TGCGCCAGCAGCCCCGGGACAGGGGACGGGGAGCTGTTTTTT.

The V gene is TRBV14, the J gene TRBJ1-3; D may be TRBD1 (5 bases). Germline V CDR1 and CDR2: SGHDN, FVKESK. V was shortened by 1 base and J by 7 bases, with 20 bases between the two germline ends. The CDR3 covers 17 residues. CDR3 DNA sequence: TGTGCCAGCAGCCAAGTAAACAGGTCCCAAGTCCCGAACACCATATATTTT. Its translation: CASSQVNRSQVPNTIYF.

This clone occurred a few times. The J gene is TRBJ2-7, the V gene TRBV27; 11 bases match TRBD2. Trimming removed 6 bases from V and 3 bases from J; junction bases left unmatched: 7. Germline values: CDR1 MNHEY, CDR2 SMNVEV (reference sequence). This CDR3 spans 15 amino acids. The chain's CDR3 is CASRPTSGKFYEQYF. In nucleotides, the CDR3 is TGTGCCAGCAGACCGACTAGCGGGAAGTTCTACGAGCAGTACTTC.

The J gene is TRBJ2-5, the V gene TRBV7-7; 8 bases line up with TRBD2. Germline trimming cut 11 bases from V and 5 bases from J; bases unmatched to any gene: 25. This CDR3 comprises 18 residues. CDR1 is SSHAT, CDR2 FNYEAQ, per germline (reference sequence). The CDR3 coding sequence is TGTGCCGTAGCGGCTGGGGGAAATAAAGCGGGAGCAACGGAGACCCAGTACTTC. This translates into CAVAAGGNKAGATETQYF.